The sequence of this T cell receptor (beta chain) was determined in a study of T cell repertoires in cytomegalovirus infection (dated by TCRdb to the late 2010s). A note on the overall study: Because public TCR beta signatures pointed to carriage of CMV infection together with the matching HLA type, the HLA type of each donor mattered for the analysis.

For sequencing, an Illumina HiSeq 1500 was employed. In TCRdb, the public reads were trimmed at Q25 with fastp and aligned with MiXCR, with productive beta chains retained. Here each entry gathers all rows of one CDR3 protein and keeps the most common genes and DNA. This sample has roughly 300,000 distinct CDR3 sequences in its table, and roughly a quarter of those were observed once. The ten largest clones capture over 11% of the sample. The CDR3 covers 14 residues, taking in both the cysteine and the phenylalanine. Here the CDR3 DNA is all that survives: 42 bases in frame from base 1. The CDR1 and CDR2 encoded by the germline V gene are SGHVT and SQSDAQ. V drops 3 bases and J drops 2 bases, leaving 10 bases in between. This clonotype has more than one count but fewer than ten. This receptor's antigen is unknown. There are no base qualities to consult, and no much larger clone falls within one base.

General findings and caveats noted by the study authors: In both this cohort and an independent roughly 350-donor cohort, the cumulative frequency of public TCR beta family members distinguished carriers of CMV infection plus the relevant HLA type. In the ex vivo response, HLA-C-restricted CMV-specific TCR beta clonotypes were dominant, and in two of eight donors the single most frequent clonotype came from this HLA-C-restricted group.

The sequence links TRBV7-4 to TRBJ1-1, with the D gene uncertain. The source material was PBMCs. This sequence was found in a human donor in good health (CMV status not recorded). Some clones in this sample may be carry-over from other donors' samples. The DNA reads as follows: TGTGCCAGCAGCTTGACGCAGGCTAACACTGAAGCTTTCTTT. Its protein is CASSLTQANTEAFF. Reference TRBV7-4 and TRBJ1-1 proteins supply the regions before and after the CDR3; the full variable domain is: GAGVSQSPRYKVAKRGRDVALRCDSISGHVTLYWYRQTLGQGSEVLTYSQSDAQRDKSGRPSGRFSAERPERSVSTLKIQRTEQGDSAVYLCASSLTQANTEAFFGQGTRLTVV.